The T cell receptor (beta chain) described here comes from a study of blood T cell repertoires in COVID-19. As for the study in general: COVID-19 samples from acute and convalescent phases originated in the United States, Italy and Spain.

Sequencing used immunoSEQ multiplex PCR; TCRdb keeps in-frame clones, though not all of them. The sample holds tens of thousands of clones, nearly 90% seen once. This CDR3 has 13 amino acids. V gave up 3 bases and J gave up 7 bases; unmatched junction bases: 2. The germline CDR1 and CDR2 sequences are LNHDA and SQIVND (reference sequence). The sample comprised peripheral blood. The sequence was obtained from a man in his fifties or sixties with active COVID-19. V and J are TRBV19 and TRBJ2-2, with 7 bases identical to TRBD2. CDR3 residues: CASSIGGGGELFF. The CDR3 DNA reads as TGTGCCAGTAGTATTGGGGGGGGCGGGGAGCTGTTTTTT. The variable domain in full, completed from reference TRBV19 and TRBJ2-2, reads DGGITQSPKYLFRKEGQNVTLSCEQNLNHDAMYWYRQDPGQGLRLIYYSQIVNDFQKGDIAEGYSVSREKKESFPLTVTSAQKNPTAFYLCASSIGGGGELFFGEGSRLTVL.